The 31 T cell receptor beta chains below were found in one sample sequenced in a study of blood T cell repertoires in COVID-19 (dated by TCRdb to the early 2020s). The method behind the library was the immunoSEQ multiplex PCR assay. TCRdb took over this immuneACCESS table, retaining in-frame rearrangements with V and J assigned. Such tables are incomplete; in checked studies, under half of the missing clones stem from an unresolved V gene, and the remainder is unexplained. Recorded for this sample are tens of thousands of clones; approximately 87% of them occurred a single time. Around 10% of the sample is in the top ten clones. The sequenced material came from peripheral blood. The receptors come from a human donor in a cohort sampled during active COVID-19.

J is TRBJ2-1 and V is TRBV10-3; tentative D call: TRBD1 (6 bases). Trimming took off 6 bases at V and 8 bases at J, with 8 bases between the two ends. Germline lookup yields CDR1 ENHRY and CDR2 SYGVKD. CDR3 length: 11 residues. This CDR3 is CAISRGDEQFF. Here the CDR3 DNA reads TGTGCCATCAGCAGGGGTGATGAGCAGTTCTTC.

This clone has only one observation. The CDR3 DNA is TGCGCCAGCGAGAGCGGGGGACACACAGATACGCAGTATTTT. Its protein is CASESGGHTDTQYF. The chain is built from TRBV5-1 and TRBJ2-3; 8 bases agree with TRBD2. J lost 2 bases, V lost 7 bases, and 6 bases had no gene match. This CDR3 spans 14 amino acids. The V gene's germline CDR1 is SGHRS and CDR2 YFSETQ.

The chain's CDR3 is CSASIPSGRAGWNEQFF. The CDR3 DNA is TGCAGTGCTAGTATACCTAGCGGGAGGGCCGGGTGGAATGAGCAGTTCTTC. The rearrangement links TRBV20-1 to TRBJ2-1; 12 nucleotides align to TRBD2. Trimming cost V 3 bases and J 7 bases; bases outside gene matches: 13. This CDR3 is 17 amino acids long. Germline V gene sequence: CDR1 DFQATT, CDR2 SNEGSKA (reference sequence).

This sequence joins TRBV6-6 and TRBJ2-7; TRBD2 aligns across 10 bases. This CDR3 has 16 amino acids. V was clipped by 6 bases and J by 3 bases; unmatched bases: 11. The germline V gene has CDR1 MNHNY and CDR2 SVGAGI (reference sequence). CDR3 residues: CASRPRTSGVNYEQYF. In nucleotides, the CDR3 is TGTGCCAGCAGACCACGAACTAGCGGGGTTAACTACGAGCAGTACTTC.

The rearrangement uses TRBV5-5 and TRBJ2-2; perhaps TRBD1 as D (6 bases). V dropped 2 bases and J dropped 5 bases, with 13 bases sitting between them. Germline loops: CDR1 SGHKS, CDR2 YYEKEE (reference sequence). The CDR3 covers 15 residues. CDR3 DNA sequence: TGTGCCAGCAGCTTCTTCGGGACAACTACCGGGGAGCTGTTTTTT. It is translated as CASSFFGTTTGELFF.

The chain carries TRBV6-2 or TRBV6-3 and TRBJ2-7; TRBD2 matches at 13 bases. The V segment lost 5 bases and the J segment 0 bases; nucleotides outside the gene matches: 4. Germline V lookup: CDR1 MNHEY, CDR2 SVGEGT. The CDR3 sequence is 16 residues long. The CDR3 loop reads CASSAGLAGDSYEQYF. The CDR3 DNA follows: TGTGCCAGCAGTGCCGGACTAGCGGGGGACTCCTACGAGCAGTACTTC.

CDR3 residues: CAWSRPDRGGYGYTF. The CDR3 bases are TGTGCCTGGAGTCGCCCCGACAGGGGGGGCTATGGCTACACCTTC. J is TRBJ1-2 and V is TRBV30, with TRBD1 matching over 9 bases. After removal of 2 bases from V and 4 bases from J, the junction contained 8 bases not matched to a gene. The CDR3 runs to 15 residues. Germline-derived CDR1 and CDR2 are GTSNPN and SVGIG (reference sequence).

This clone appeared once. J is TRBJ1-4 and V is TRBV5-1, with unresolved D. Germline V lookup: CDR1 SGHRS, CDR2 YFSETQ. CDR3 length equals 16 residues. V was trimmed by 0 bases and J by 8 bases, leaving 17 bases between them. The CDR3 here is CASSLDARGDGEKLFF. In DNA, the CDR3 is TGCGCCAGCAGCTTGGACGCCCGGGGTGACGGAGAAAAACTGTTTTTT.

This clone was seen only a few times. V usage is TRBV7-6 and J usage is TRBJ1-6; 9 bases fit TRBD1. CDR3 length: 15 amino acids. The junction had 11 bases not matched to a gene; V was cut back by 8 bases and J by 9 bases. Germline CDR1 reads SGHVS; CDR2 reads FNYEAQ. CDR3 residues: CASALGRDRASPLHF. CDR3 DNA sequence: TGTGCCAGCGCCCTGGGACGGGACAGGGCTTCACCCCTCCACTTT.

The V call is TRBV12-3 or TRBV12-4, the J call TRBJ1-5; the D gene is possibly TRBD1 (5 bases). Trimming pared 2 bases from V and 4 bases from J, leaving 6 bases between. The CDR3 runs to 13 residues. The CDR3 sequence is CASSLSGNQPQHF. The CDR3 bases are TGTGCCAGCAGTTTATCAGGGAATCAGCCCCAGCATTTT.

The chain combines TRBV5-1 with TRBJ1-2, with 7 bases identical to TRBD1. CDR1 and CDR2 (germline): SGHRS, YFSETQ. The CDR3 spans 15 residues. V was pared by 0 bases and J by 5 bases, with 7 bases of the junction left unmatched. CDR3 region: CASSLGETGSYGYTF. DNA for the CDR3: TGCGCCAGCAGCTTGGGTGAGACAGGGTCTTATGGCTACACCTTC.

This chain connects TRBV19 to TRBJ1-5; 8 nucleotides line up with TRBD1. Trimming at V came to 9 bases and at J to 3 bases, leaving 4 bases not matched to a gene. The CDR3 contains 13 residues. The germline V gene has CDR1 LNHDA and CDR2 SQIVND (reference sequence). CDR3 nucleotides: TGTGCCAGCGGGACAGGACCCAATCAGCCCCAGCATTTT. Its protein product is CASGTGPNQPQHF.

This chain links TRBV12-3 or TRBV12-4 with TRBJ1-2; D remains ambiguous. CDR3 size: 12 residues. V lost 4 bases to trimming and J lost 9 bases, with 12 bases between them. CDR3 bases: TGTGCCAGCAGTTACGTATGGCATAGCTACACCTTC. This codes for CASSYVWHSYTF.

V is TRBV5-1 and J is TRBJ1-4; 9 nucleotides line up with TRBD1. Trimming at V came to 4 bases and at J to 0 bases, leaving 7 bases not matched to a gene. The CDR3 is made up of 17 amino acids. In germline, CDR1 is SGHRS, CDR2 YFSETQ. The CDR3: CASSRDRVGATNEKLFF. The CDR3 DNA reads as TGCGCCAGCAGCCGGGACAGGGTAGGAGCAACTAATGAAAAACTGTTTTTT.

The CDR3 coding sequence is TGTGCCAGCTCACCACAGGGACTCATGAACACTGAAGCTTTCTTT. Translated, it gives CASSPQGLMNTEAFF. The chain recombines TRBV18 with TRBJ1-1, with D possibly being TRBD1 (5 bases). The CDR3 is 15 amino acids. Trimming pared 1 base from V and 0 bases from J, leaving 9 bases between. Germline values: CDR1 KGHSH, CDR2 LQKENI.

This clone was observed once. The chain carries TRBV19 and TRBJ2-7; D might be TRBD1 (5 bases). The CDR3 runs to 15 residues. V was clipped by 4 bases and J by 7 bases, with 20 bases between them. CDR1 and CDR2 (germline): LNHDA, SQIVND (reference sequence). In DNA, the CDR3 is TGTGCCAGTAGTAATGGGGCCGGGCAGTCCTGGGAGCAGTACTTC. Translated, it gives CASSNGAGQSWEQYF.

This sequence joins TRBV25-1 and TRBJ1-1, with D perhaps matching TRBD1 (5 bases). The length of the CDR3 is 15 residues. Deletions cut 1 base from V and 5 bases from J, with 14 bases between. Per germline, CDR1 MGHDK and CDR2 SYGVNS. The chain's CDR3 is CASSESWGEGTEAFF. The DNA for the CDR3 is TGTGCCAGCAGTGAATCTTGGGGGGAGGGGACTGAAGCTTTCTTT.

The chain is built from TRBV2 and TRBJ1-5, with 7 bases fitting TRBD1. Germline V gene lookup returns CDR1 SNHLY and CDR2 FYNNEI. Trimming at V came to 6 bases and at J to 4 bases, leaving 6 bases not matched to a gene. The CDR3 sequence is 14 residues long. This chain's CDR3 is CASSRDRLNQPQHF. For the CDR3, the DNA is TGTGCCAGCAGCCGGGACAGACTAAATCAGCCCCAGCATTTT.

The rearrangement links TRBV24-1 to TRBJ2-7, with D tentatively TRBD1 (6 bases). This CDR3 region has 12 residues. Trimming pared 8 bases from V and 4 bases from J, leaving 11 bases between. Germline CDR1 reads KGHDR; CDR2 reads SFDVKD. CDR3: CATNREGYEQYF. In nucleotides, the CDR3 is TGTGCCACCAACAGGGAAGGTTACGAGCAGTACTTC.

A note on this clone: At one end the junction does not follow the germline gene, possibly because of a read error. The CDR3 DNA follows: TGTGCTAGCAGCCTGGGGGGGTTTCGGGAGACCCAGTACTTC. Protein product: CASSLGGFRETQYF. V gene TRBV7-7 combines with J gene TRBJ2-5, with 7 positions matching TRBD2. The length of the CDR3 is 14 residues. The germline CDR1 and CDR2 sequences are SSHAT and FNYEAQ (reference sequence).

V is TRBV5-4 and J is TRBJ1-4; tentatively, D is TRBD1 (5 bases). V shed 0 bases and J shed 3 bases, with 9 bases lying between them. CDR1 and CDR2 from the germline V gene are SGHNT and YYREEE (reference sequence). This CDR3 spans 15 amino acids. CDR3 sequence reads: CASSLDGGANEKLFF. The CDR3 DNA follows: TGTGCCAGCAGCTTGGACGGGGGGGCTAATGAAAAACTGTTTTTT.

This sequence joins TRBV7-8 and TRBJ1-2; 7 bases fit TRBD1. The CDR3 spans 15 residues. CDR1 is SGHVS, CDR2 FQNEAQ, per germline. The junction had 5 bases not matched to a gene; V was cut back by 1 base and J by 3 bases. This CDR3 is CASSLGAGTDYGYTF. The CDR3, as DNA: TGTGCCAGCAGCTTAGGGGCGGGGACAGACTATGGCTACACCTTC.

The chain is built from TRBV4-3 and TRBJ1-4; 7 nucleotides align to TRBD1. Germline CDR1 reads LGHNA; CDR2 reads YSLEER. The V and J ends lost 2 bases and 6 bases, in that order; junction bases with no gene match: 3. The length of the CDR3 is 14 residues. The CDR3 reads CASSQLDRDEKLFF. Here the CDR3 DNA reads TGCGCCAGCAGCCAACTTGACAGGGATGAAAAACTGTTTTTT.

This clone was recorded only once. The CDR3 loop is CASSLAGIDGYTF. The CDR3 DNA is TGCGCCAGCAGCTTGGCAGGTATCGATGGCTACACCTTC. The chain is built from TRBV5-1 and TRBJ1-2; no clear D gene. Germline V lookup: CDR1 SGHRS, CDR2 YFSETQ. V was trimmed by 0 bases and J by 6 bases, leaving 9 bases between them. This CDR3 region has 13 residues.

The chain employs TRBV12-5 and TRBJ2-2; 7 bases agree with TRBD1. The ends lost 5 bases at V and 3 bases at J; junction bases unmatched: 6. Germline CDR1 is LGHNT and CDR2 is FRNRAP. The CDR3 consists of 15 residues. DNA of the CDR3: TGTGCTAGTGGTAATCGACAGGGTTACACCGGGGAGCTGTTTTTT. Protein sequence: CASGNRQGYTGELFF.

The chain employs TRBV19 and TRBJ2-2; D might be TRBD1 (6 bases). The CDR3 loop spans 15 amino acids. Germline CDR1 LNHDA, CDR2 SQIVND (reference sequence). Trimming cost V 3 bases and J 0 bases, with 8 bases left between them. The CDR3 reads CASSITGTNTGELFF. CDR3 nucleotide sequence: TGTGCCAGTAGTATCACAGGGACGAACACCGGGGAGCTGTTTTTT. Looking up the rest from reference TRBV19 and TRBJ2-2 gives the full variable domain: DGGITQSPKYLFRKEGQNVTLSCEQNLNHDAMYWYRQDPGQGLRLIYYSQIVNDFQKGDIAEGYSVSREKKESFPLTVTSAQKNPTAFYLCASSITGTNTGELFFGEGSRLTVL.

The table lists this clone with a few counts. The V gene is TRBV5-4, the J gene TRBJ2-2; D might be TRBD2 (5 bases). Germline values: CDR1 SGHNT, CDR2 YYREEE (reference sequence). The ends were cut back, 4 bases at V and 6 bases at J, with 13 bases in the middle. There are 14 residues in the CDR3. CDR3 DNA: TGTGCCAGCAGCCAATCAGCGGTGGCCGGGGAGCTGTTTTTT. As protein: CASSQSAVAGELFF.

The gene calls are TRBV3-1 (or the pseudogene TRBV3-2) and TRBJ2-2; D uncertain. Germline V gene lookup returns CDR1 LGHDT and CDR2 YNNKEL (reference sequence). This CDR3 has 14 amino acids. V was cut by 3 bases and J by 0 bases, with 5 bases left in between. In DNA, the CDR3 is TGTGCCAGCAGCCATGAGGCGAACACCGGGGAGCTGTTTTTT. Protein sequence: CASSHEANTGELFF.

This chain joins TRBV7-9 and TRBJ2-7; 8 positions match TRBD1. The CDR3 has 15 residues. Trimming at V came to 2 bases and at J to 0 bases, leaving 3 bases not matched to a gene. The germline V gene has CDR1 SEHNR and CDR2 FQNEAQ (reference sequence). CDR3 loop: CASSLRQGSSYEQYF. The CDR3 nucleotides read TGTGCCAGCAGCTTACGACAGGGGAGCTCCTACGAGCAGTACTTC.

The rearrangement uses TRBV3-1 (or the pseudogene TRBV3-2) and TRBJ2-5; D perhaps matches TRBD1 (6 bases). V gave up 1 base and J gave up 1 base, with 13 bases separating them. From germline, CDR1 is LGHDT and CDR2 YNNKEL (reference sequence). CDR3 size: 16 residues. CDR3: CASSQGDTTSQETQYF. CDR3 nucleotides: TGTGCCAGCAGCCAAGGGGACACGACTTCCCAAGAGACCCAGTACTTC.

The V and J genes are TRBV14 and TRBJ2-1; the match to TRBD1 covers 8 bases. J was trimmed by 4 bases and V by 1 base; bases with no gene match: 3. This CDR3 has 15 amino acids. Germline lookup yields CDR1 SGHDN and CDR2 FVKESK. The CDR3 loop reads CASSQAGGEYNEQFF. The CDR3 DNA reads TGTGCCAGCAGCCAAGCAGGGGGCGAATACAATGAGCAGTTCTTC.